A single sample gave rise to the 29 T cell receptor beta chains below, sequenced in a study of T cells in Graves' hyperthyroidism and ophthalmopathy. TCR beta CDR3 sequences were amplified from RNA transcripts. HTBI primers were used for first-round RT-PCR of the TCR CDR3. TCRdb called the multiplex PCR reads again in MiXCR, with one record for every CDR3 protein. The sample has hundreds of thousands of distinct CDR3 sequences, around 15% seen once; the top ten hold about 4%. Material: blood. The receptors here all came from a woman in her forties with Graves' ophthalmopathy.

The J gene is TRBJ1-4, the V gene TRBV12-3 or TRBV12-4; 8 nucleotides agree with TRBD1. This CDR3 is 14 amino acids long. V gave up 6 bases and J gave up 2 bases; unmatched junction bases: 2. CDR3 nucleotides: TGTGCCAGCAGGAGGACAGGGACTAATGAAAAACTGTTTTTT. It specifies CASRRTGTNEKLFF.

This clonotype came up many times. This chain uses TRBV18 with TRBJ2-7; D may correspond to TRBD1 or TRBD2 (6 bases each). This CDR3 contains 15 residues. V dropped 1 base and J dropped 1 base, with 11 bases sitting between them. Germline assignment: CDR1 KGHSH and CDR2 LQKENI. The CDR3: CASSPREDRSYEQYF. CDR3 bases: TGTGCCAGCTCACCACGGGAGGACAGATCCTACGAGCAGTACTTC.

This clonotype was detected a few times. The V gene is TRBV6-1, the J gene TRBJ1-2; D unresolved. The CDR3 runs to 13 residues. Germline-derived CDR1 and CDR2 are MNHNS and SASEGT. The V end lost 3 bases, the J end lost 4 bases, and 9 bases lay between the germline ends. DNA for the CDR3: TGTGCCAGCAGTGATCCGGGATTCTATGGCTACACCTTC. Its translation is CASSDPGFYGYTF.

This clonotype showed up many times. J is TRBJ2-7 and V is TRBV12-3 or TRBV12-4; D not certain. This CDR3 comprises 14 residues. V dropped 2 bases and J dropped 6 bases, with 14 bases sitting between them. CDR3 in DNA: TGTGCCAGCAGTTTAAAGGACCGATGGCCCGAGCAGTACTTC. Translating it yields CASSLKDRWPEQYF.

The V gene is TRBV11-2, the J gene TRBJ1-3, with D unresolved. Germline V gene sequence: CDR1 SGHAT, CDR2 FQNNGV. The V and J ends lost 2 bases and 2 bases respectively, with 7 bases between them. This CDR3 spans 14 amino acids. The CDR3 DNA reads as TGTGCCAGCAGCTTATACTTAGCTGGAAACACCATATATTTT. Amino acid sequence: CASSLYLAGNTIYF.

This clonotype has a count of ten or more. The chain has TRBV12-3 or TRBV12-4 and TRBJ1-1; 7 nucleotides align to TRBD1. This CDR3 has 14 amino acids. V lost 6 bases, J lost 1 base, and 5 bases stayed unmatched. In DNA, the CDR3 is TGTGCCAGCAGGACAGGGTCAGGGAACACTGAAGCTTTCTTT. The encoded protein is CASRTGSGNTEAFF.

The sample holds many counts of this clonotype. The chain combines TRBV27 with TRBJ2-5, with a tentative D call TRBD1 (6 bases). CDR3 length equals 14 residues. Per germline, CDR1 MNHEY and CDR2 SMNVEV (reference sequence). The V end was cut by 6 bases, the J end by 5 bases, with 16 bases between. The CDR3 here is CASSYSGVGETQYF. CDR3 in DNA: TGTGCCAGCAGCTACTCAGGGGTGGGGGAGACCCAGTACTTC.

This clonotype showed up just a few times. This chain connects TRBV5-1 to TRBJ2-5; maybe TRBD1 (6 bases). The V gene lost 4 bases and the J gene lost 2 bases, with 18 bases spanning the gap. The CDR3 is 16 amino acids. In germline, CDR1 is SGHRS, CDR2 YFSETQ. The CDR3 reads CASSAGTIGAQETQYF. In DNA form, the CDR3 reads TGCGCCAGCAGCGCCGGGACAATAGGAGCACAAGAGACCCAGTACTTC. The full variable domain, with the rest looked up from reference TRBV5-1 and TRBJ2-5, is KAGVTQTPRYLIKTRGQQVTLSCSPISGHRSVSWYQQTPGQGLQFLFEYFSETQRNKGNFPGRFSGRQFSNSRSEMNVSTLELGDSALYLCASSAGTIGAQETQYFGPGTRLLVL.

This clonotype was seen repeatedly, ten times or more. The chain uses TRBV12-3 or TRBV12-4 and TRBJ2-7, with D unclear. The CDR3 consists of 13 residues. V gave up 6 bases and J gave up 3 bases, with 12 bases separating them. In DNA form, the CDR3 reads TGTGCCAGCAGAGCAGGCGGCTACTACGAGCAGTACTTC. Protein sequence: CASRAGGYYEQYF.

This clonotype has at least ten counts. CDR3 amino acids: CATQGAVTYEQYF. As DNA, the CDR3 is TGTGCCACCCAGGGAGCAGTGACCTACGAGCAGTACTTC. This chain joins TRBV6-2 or TRBV6-3 and TRBJ2-7, with D perhaps matching TRBD1 or TRBD2 (5 bases each). The CDR3 contains 13 residues. CDR1 and CDR2 (germline): MNHEY, SVGEGT. Trimming shortened V by 10 bases and J by 2 bases, and 15 bases separated the two germline ends.

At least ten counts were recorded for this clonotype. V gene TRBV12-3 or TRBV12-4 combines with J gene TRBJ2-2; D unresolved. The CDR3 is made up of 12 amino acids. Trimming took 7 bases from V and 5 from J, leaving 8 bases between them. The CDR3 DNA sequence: TGTGCCAGCATCCGCAATACCGGGGAGCTGTTTTTT. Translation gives CASIRNTGELFF.

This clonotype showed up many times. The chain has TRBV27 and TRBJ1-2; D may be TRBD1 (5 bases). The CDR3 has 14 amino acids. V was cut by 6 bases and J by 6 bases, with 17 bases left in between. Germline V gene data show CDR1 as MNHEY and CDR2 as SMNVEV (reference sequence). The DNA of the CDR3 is TGTGCCAGCAGCTACTTGGGGGAACGAAATGGCTACACCTTC. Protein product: CASSYLGERNGYTF.

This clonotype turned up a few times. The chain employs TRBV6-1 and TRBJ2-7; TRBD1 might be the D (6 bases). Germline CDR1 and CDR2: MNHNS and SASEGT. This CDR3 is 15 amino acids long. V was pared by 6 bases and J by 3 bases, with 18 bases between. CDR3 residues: CASRLAPAGDYEQYF. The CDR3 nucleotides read TGTGCCAGCAGGCTCGCTCCGGCAGGGGACTACGAGCAGTACTTC.

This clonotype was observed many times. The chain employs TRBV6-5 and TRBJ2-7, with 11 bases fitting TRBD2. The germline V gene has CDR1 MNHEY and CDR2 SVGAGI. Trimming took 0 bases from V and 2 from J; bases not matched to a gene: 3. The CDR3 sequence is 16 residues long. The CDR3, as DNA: TGTGCCAGCAGTTACTCTATAGCGGGAGGGGCCTACGAGCAGTACTTC. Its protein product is CASSYSIAGGAYEQYF.

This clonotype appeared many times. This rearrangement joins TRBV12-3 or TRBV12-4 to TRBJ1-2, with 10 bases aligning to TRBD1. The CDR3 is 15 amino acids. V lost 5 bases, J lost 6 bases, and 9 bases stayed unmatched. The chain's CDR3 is CASSTDGQGVDGYTF. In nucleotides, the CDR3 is TGTGCCAGCAGTACGGATGGACAGGGGGTCGATGGCTACACCTTC.

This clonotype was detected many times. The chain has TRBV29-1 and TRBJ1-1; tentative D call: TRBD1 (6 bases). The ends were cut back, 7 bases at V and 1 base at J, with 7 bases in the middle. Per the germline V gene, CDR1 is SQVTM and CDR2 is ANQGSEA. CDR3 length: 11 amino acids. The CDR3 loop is CSGTENTEAFF. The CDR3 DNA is TGCAGCGGGACAGAGAACACTGAAGCTTTCTTT. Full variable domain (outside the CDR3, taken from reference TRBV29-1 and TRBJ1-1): SAVISQKPSRDICQRGTSLTIQCQVDSQVTMMFWYRQQPGQSLTLIATANQGSEATYESGFVIDKFPISRPNLTFSTLTVSNMSPEDSSIYLCSGTENTEAFFGQGTRLTVV.

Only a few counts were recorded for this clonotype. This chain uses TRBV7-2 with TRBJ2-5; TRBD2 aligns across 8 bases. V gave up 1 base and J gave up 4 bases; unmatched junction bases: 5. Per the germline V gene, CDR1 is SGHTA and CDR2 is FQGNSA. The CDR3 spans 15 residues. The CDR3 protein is CASSLDGAGGETQYF. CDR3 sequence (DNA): TGTGCCAGCAGCTTAGATGGGGCGGGGGGAGAGACCCAGTACTTC. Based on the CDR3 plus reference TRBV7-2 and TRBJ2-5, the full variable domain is GAGVSQSPSNKVTEKGKDVELRCDPISGHTALYWYRQSLGQGLEFLIYFQGNSAPDKSGLPSDRFSAERTGGSVSTLTIQRTQQEDSAVYLCASSLDGAGGETQYFGPGTRLLVL.

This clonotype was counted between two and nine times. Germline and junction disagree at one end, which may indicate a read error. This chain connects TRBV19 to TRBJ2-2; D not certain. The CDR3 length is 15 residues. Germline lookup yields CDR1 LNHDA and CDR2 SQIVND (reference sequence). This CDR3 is CASSKSFSGTGELFF. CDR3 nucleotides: TGTGCCAGCAGTAAGAGTTTCTCCGGGACCGGGGAGCTGTTTTTT.

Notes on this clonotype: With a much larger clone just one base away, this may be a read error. The CDR3 DNA sequence: TGCAGTGCTGGGACGAAAGAGACCCAGTACTTC. Residues: CSAGTKETQYF. This sequence joins TRBV20-1 and TRBJ2-5; D possibly matches TRBD1 or TRBD2 (5 bases each). Germline V gene lookup returns CDR1 DFQATT and CDR2 SNEGSKA (reference sequence). Trimming removed 5 bases at V and 3 bases at J, with 7 bases between. CDR3 size: 11 residues.

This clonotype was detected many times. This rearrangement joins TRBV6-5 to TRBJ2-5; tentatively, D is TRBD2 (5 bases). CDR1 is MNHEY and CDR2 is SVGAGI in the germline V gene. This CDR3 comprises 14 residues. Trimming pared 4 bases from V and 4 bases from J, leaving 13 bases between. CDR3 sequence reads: CASSSSGSGETQYF. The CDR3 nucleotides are TGTGCCAGCAGTTCATCGGGGTCTGGAGAGACCCAGTACTTC.

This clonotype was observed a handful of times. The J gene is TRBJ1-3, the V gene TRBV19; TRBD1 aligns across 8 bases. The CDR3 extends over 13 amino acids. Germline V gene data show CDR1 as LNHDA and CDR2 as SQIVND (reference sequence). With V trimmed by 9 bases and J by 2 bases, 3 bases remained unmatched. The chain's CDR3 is CASGQGTGNTIYF. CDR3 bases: TGTGCCAGCGGACAGGGAACTGGAAACACCATATATTTT.

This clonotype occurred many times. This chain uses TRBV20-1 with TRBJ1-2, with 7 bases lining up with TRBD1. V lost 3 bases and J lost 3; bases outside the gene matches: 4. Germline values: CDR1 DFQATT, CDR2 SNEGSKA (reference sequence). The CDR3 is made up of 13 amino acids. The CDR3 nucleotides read TGCAGTGCTAGTAACAGGGGTCACTATGGCTACACCTTC. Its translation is CSASNRGHYGYTF.

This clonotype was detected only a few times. This CDR3 reads CASSPDGFPGEQYF. For the CDR3, the DNA is TGTGCCAGCAGCCCCGACGGTTTCCCGGGAGAGCAGTACTTC. The chain has TRBV3-1 and TRBJ2-7; possible D gene TRBD2, 5 bases. Germline CDR1 LGHDT, CDR2 YNNKEL (reference sequence). V was trimmed by 4 bases and J by 7 bases, leaving 17 bases between them. This CDR3 is built from 14 residues.

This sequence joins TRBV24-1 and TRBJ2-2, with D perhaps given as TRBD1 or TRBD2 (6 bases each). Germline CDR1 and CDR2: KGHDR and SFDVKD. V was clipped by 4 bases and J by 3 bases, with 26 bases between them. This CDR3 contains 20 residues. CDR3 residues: CATSDSTGDGSLADTGELFF. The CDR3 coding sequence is TGTGCCACCAGTGACTCGACAGGCGATGGTTCCTTAGCGGACACCGGGGAGCTGTTTTTT.

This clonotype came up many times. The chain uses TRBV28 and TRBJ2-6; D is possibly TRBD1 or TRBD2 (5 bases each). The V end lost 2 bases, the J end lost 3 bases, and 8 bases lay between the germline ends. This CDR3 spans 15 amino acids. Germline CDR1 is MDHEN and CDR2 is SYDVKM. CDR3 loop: CASSLGGGGANVLTF. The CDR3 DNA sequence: TGTGCCAGCAGTTTAGGGGGTGGTGGGGCCAACGTCCTGACTTTC.

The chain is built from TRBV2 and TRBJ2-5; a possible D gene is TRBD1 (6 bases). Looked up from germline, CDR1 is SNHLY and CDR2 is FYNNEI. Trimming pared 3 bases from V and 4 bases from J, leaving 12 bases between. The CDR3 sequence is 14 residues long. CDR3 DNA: TGTGCCAGCAGTGATCTGGGGGCGGGAGAGACCCAGTACTTC. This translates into CASSDLGAGETQYF.

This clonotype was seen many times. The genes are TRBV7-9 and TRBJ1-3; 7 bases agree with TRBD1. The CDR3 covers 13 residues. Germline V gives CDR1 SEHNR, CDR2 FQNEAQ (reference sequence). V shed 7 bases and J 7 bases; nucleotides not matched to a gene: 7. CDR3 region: CASNLEGANTIYF. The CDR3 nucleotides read TGTGCCAGCAACCTGGAGGGGGCGAACACCATATATTTT.

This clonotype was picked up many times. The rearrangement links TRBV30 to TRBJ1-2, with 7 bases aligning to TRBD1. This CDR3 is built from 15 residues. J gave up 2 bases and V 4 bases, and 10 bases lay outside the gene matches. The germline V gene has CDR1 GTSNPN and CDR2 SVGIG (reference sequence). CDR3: CAWTIGAGGNYGYTF. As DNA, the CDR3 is TGTGCCTGGACTATTGGGGCAGGGGGGAACTATGGCTACACCTTC.

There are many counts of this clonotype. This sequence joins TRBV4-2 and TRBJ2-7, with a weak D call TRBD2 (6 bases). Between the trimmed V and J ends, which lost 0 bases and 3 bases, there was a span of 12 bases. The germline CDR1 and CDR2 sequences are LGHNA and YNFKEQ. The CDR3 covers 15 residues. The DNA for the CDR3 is TGTGCCAGCAGCCAAGAACGTGGCGGGATCTACGAGCAGTACTTC. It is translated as CASSQERGGIYEQYF.